Below are 10 T cell receptor beta chains sequenced from a single sample in a study of T cell clonality in common variable immunodeficiency. Findings and limits, study-wide: Reportedly, TCR beta sequences from common variable immunodeficiency showed fewer deletions and N-nucleotide insertions.

Sequenced by immunoSEQ multiplex PCR; TCRdb stores in-frame clones only, minus some. The sample presents about 23,000 clones, none singletons. Their antigen targets remain unknown. Sequenced material: peripheral blood mononuclear cells. The receptors were sampled from a human donor with common variable immunodeficiency.

This clone was counted many times. One end of the junction fails to match germline, which may point to a read error. The read comes to an end 3 residues before the CDR3 does, leaving the germline J gene to fill in the end. V gene TRBV4-1 combines with J gene TRBJ1-1; possibly TRBD1 for D (6 bases). Per the germline V gene, CDR1 is MGHRA and CDR2 is YSYEKL. CDR3 size: 15 residues. The CDR3 loop reads CTSSQVGQVNTEAFF. Partial CDR3 DNA: TGCACCAGCAGCCAAGTGGGACAAGTGAACACTGAA.

This clone was observed a handful of times. Read coverage stops 3 residues before the CDR3 terminus; the germline J gene supplies the remainder. V and J are TRBV19 and TRBJ2-3, with a tentative D call TRBD2 (5 bases). The V end was cut by 3 bases, the J end by 1 base, with 8 bases between. The CDR3 covers 14 residues. Germline V gene data show CDR1 as LNHDA and CDR2 as SQIVND (reference sequence). The covered CDR3 bases are TGTGCCAGTAGTATTACCGGGGGCACAGATACG. It codes for CASSITGGTDT. Given in full, the CDR3 is CASSITGGTDTQYF.

This clone showed up just a few times. The CDR3 sequence is CASSMLGASTDTQYF. The sequenced CDR3 bases are TGTGCCAGTAGTATGCTAGGCGCTAGCACAGATACG. V usage is TRBV19 and J usage is TRBJ2-3; D is uncertain. Read coverage stops 3 residues before the CDR3 terminus; the germline J gene supplies the remainder. The germline V gene encodes CDR1 LNHDA and CDR2 SQIVND (reference sequence). This CDR3 region has 15 residues. V lost 3 bases to trimming and J lost 0 bases, with 10 bases between them.

The table lists this clone with many counts. The CDR3 goes on 3 residues after the read ends, and that part is filled in from the germline J gene. The chain recombines TRBV5-5 with TRBJ1-2; 9 bases are a match to TRBD1. Germline trimming cut 4 bases from V and 7 bases from J; bases unmatched to any gene: 5. This CDR3 comprises 13 residues. CDR1 is SGHKS and CDR2 is YYEKEE in the germline V gene (reference sequence). Partial CDR3 DNA: TGTGCCAGCAGCCCGGACAGGGGAGGTGGC. Its translation: CASSPDRGGG. In full, the CDR3 is CASSPDRGGGYTF. Full variable domain (missing parts from reference TRBV5-5 and TRBJ1-2): DAGVTQSPTHLIKTRGQQVTLRCSPISGHKSVSWYQQVLGQGPQFIFQYYEKEERGRGNFPDRFSARQFPNYSSELNVNALLLGDSALYLCASSPDRGGGYTFGSGTRLTVV.

This CDR3 is CASRGVMNTEAFF. CDR3 DNA (partial): TGTGCCAGCCGAGGGGTTATGAACACTGAA. This rearrangement joins TRBV2 to TRBJ1-1, with TRBD1 as a possible D gene (5 bases). The read terminates 3 residues before the CDR3 end, so the remaining end is supplied by the germline J gene. Trimming removed 8 bases at V and 0 bases at J, with 10 bases between. This CDR3 has 13 amino acids. Germline V gives CDR1 SNHLY, CDR2 FYNNEI.

This clone was detected only a few times. The read stops 3 residues short of the end of the CDR3; the missing end is completed from the germline J gene. The chain uses TRBV5-1 and TRBJ2-1; D unclear. The germline V and J ends were trimmed by 4 bases and 5 bases, with 16 bases remaining between them. Germline V lookup: CDR1 SGHRS, CDR2 YFSETQ. This CDR3 has 15 amino acids. The sequenced part of the CDR3 DNA is TGCGCCAGCAGCCCGCCGACTTACCCCAACAATGAG. As protein: CASSPPTYPNNE. The CDR3 in its entirety is CASSPPTYPNNEQFF.

This clone appeared a few times. The observed sequence ends 3 residues before the CDR3 terminus, with the missing tail filled in from the germline J gene. V and J are TRBV7-6 and TRBJ2-2, with D perhaps matching TRBD2 (6 bases). Per the germline V gene, CDR1 is SGHVS and CDR2 is FNYEAQ. V gave up 1 base and J gave up 5 bases, with 17 bases separating them. This CDR3 comprises 17 residues. The covered CDR3 bases are TGTGCCAGCAGCTTAGTATCTGGGAGAGGGACTACCGGGGAG. Translation: CASSLVSGRGTTGE. The complete CDR3 reads CASSLVSGRGTTGELFF.

Notes on this clone: The read ends 3 residues before the CDR3 terminus; that terminus is restored from the germline J gene. The chain joins TRBV13 to TRBJ2-5, with 7 bases that match TRBD2. Losses at the gene ends were 4 bases for V and 1 base for J; bases not matched to a gene: 6. The CDR3 spans 15 residues. CDR1 is PRHDT, CDR2 FYEKMQ, per germline (reference sequence). This CDR3 reads CASSSDPSGQETQYF. Incomplete CDR3 DNA: TGTGCCAGCAGCTCAGACCCTAGCGGCCAAGAGACC.

This clone was counted ten times or more. The read ends 3 residues early relative to the CDR3; the germline J gene fills the gap. The V and J genes are TRBV7-9 and TRBJ1-1, with D perhaps TRBD1 (5 bases). Germline V gives CDR1 SEHNR, CDR2 FQNEAQ (reference sequence). This CDR3 spans 15 amino acids. V was shortened by 1 base and J by 1 base, with 10 bases between the two germline ends. CDR3 DNA (partial): TGTGCCAGCAGCTTAGAGGGGCAGAGGAACACTGAA. It yields the protein CASSLEGQRNTE. The CDR3, in full, reads CASSLEGQRNTEAFF.

As to this clone: From the germline J gene comes the end of the CDR3, since the read stops 3 residues before it. This sequence joins TRBV20-1 and TRBJ2-1, with TRBD2 matching over 7 bases. CDR1 and CDR2 (germline): DFQATT, SNEGSKA (reference sequence). Germline trimming cut 3 bases from V and 6 bases from J; bases unmatched to any gene: 8. This CDR3 has 14 residues. CDR3 sequence: CSASKEPGGNEQFF. The sequenced part of the CDR3 DNA is TGCAGTGCTAGTAAGGAACCGGGGGGCAATGAG.